The clone carrying this T cell receptor (beta chain) was counted ten times or more. Antigen specificity is unknown. This sample stems from a study of T-cell reconstitution after alpha-beta-depleted transplantation in children. Preparation of the TCRbeta library involved a method that used unique molecular identifiers. TCRdb analysed the PCR reads with MiXCR anew, one entry per CDR3 protein. The sample shows around 440,000 distinct CDR3 sequences, roughly 10% of them seen only once. General study results and limits: When one year had passed after transplant, most T-cell counts and diversity came from newly produced T cells. Approximately two months post-transplant, alpha-beta T cells reportedly originated from several hundred expanded graft clones. For some patients, TCRbeta diversity was high at day 60 because of recipient T cells and thymic progenitors that survived.

V dropped 4 bases and J dropped 2; count of bases not matched to a gene: 7. This CDR3 has 16 residues. The germline gives CDR1 SQVTM, CDR2 ANQGSEA. This receptor was taken from a child under 10 years old with inherited bone marrow failure, due to receive a stem cell transplant. The V and J genes are TRBV29-1 and TRBJ2-6; 8 nucleotides agree with TRBD1. The sample here was PBMCs, taken before TCRalphabeta/CD19-depleted stem cell transplant. The CDR3 DNA sequence: TGCAGCGTTGCCGGGACAGGTGAGACTGGGGCCAACGTCCTGACTTTC. Residues: CSVAGTGETGANVLTF.